These 19 T cell receptor beta chains share one sample of origin, sequenced in a study of T cells after yellow fever vaccination. TCRdb redid the calling of the 5' RACE reads with MiXCR, one entry per CDR3 protein. The sample includes fewer than 400,000 distinct CDR3 sequences, over 5% of them seen just once. The sample consisted of PBMCs, taken 5 days after the yellow fever booster vaccination. These receptors all stem from a man aged 30-40 years who received the YFV17D yellow fever vaccine.

CDR3 amino acids: CAISGSSVGTDTQYF. The CDR3 nucleotides read TGTGCCATCAGTGGCTCTAGCGTCGGCACAGATACGCAGTATTTT. The chain recombines TRBV10-3 with TRBJ2-3; a weak D match, TRBD2 (6 bases). Per the germline V gene, CDR1 is ENHRY and CDR2 is SYGVKD. The CDR3 runs to 15 residues. Trimming removed 4 bases at V and 1 base at J, with 12 bases between.

Only a few counts were recorded for this clonotype. This chain links TRBV20-1 with TRBJ2-1, with 11 bases identical to TRBD2. Germline values: CDR1 DFQATT, CDR2 SNEGSKA (reference sequence). The CDR3 is made up of 16 amino acids. J was trimmed by 3 bases and V by 7 bases; bases with no gene match: 11. CDR3 DNA sequence: TGCAGTGTACCCCCTAGGCTAGCGGGAGGCTACAATGAGCAGTTCTTC. It specifies CSVPPRLAGGYNEQFF.

This clonotype was counted ten times or more. The V call is TRBV7-9, the J call TRBJ2-7; D may be TRBD2 (6 bases). There are 13 residues in the CDR3. Germline values: CDR1 SEHNR, CDR2 FQNEAQ (reference sequence). Trimming left V 10 bases short and J 1 base short, with 14 bases between. DNA of the CDR3: TGTGCCACTAACCCTGCGGGGTCCTACGAGCAGTACTTC. Residues: CATNPAGSYEQYF.

This clonotype was counted a few times. The genes are TRBV30 and TRBJ1-5; the match to TRBD1 covers 7 bases. The J segment lost 5 bases and the V segment lost 8 bases, leaving 12 bases of the junction unmatched. CDR1 GTSNPN and CDR2 SVGIG come from the germline V gene (reference sequence). This CDR3 region has 14 residues. This chain's CDR3 is CAGQVASADQPQHF. Here the CDR3 DNA reads TGTGCCGGACAGGTCGCCAGCGCCGATCAGCCCCAGCATTTT.

This clonotype was counted many times. J is TRBJ2-1 and V is TRBV5-1; 7 nucleotides agree with TRBD2. The germline V gene has CDR1 SGHRS and CDR2 YFSETQ. J gave up 4 bases and V 0 bases, and 4 bases lay outside the gene matches. The CDR3 has 15 residues. CDR3 amino acids: CASSLVSSGYNEQFF. The CDR3 coding sequence is TGCGCCAGCAGCTTGGTGTCTAGCGGATACAATGAGCAGTTCTTC.

This clonotype was detected a few times. The rearrangement links TRBV5-1 to TRBJ2-1, with no clear D. From germline, CDR1 is SGHRS and CDR2 YFSETQ. The V end lost 0 bases, the J end lost 2 bases, and 9 bases lay between the germline ends. This CDR3 is 15 amino acids long. This CDR3 reads CASSLDLRTYNEQFF. Written as DNA, the CDR3 is TGCGCCAGCAGCTTGGACCTGAGGACCTACAATGAGCAGTTCTTC. Looking up the rest from reference TRBV5-1 and TRBJ2-1 gives the full variable domain: KAGVTQTPRYLIKTRGQQVTLSCSPISGHRSVSWYQQTPGQGLQFLFEYFSETQRNKGNFPGRFSGRQFSNSRSEMNVSTLELGDSALYLCASSLDLRTYNEQFFGPGTRLTVL.

There are many counts of this clonotype. V gene TRBV30 combines with J gene TRBJ2-7; D is unresolved. CDR3 size: 12 residues. Between the trimmed V and J ends, which lost 1 base and 3 bases, there was a span of 7 bases. Germline V CDR1 and CDR2: GTSNPN, SVGIG (reference sequence). The CDR3 nucleotides read TGTGCCTGGAGTGACTGGGGCTACGAGCAGTACTTC. Its translation: CAWSDWGYEQYF.

This chain uses TRBV7-2 with TRBJ2-5, with TRBD2 identical over 11 bases. J lost 6 bases, V lost 5 bases, and 11 bases had no gene match. The CDR3 covers 16 residues. The V gene's germline CDR1 is SGHTA and CDR2 FQGNSA. CDR3 bases: TGTGCCAGCAGCCGTTCCATAGCGGGAGGGCCAAAGACCCAGTACTTC. Translated, it gives CASSRSIAGGPKTQYF.

This clonotype was seen more than once but under ten times. V usage is TRBV19 and J usage is TRBJ1-5; 7 bases map to TRBD1. CDR1 and CDR2 from the germline V gene are LNHDA and SQIVND (reference sequence). V lost 10 bases to trimming and J lost 5 bases; unmatched junction nucleotides: 8. The CDR3 is 13 amino acids. The CDR3 DNA reads as TGTGCCACCTGGGGGAGGGGGCATCAGCCCCAGCATTTT. The encoded protein is CATWGRGHQPQHF.

This clonotype was found a few times. This rearrangement joins TRBV6-6 to TRBJ2-3, with D unclear. The CDR3 has 12 residues. Trimming removed 7 bases at V and 2 bases at J, with 7 bases between. In germline, CDR1 is MNHNY, CDR2 SVGAGI (reference sequence). CDR3 loop: CASKTLTDTQYF. DNA of the CDR3: TGTGCCAGCAAAACGCTCACAGATACGCAGTATTTT.

The gene calls are TRBV7-9 and TRBJ2-1; 10 bases fit TRBD2. With 3 bases clipped from V and 9 bases from J, the junction kept 14 bases outside the gene matches. CDR1 and CDR2 from the germline V gene are SEHNR and FQNEAQ (reference sequence). This CDR3 has 17 residues. The CDR3 sequence: CASSFTLAGDRISEQFF. CDR3 coding DNA: TGTGCCAGCAGCTTTACGCTAGCGGGAGATAGAATAAGTGAGCAGTTCTTC.

The rearrangement uses TRBV5-1 and TRBJ2-1, with 11 nucleotides matching TRBD1. With 0 bases clipped from V and 7 bases from J, the junction kept 6 bases outside the gene matches. From germline, CDR1 is SGHRS and CDR2 YFSETQ. The CDR3 covers 16 residues. The CDR3 DNA reads TGCGCCAGCAGCTTGGCCGGACAGGGGGCGAGAAATGAGCAGTTCTTC. Translated: CASSLAGQGARNEQFF.

This clonotype was seen a few times. The CDR3 bases are TGTGCCAGCATACGGCGGGAGGGAGAGTACGAGCAGTACTTC. It yields the protein CASIRREGEYEQYF. The chain couples TRBV28 to TRBJ2-7; 9 positions agree with TRBD2. The CDR3 extends over 14 amino acids. Germline V gene lookup returns CDR1 MDHEN and CDR2 SYDVKM. J gave up 4 bases and V 7 bases, and 8 bases lay outside the gene matches. The entire variable domain, with the rest obtained from reference TRBV28 and TRBJ2-7, is as follows: DVKVTQSSRYLVKRTGEKVFLECVQDMDHENMFWYRQDPGLGLRLIYFSYDVKMKEKGDIPEGYSVSREKKERFSLILESASTNQTSMYLCASIRREGEYEQYFGPGTRLTVT.

The rearrangement links TRBV24-1 to TRBJ2-5; the D gene is possibly TRBD2 (6 bases). Germline lookup yields CDR1 KGHDR and CDR2 SFDVKD. V lost 10 bases and J lost 5, with 13 bases in between. This CDR3 has 12 residues. The CDR3 DNA reads TGTGCCACTAGCGGAGGAGGGGAGACCCAGTACTTC. Its translation: CATSGGGETQYF.

This clonotype came up many times. The chain recombines TRBV12-3 or TRBV12-4 with TRBJ2-7, with 9 bases lining up with TRBD1. The CDR3 runs 14 residues. The V and J ends lost 6 bases and 2 bases, in that order; junction bases with no gene match: 5. CDR3 sequence (DNA): TGTGCCAGCAGAACCGGGACAGGGACCTACGAGCAGTACTTC. This sequence encodes CASRTGTGTYEQYF.

This clonotype was observed at least ten times. The chain combines TRBV3-1 with TRBJ2-3; D is unresolved. V was clipped by 2 bases and J by 1 base, with 4 bases between them. CDR1 LGHDT and CDR2 YNNKEL come from the germline V gene (reference sequence). This CDR3 contains 13 residues. CDR3 loop: CASSQQGTDTQYF. The CDR3 nucleotides read TGTGCCAGCAGCCAACAGGGCACAGATACGCAGTATTTT.

The chain employs TRBV19 and TRBJ2-5; D is undetermined. CDR1 is LNHDA and CDR2 is SQIVND in the germline V gene (reference sequence). The CDR3 totals 15 residues. The V and J ends lost 0 bases and 5 bases respectively, with 13 bases between them. The CDR3 bases are TGTGCCAGTAGTATAGATCTTGGGCATAGCGAGACCCAGTACTTC. This encodes CASSIDLGHSETQYF. Filled out from reference TRBV19 and TRBJ2-5, the complete variable domain reads DGGITQSPKYLFRKEGQNVTLSCEQNLNHDAMYWYRQDPGQGLRLIYYSQIVNDFQKGDIAEGYSVSREKKESFPLTVTSAQKNPTAFYLCASSIDLGHSETQYFGPGTRLLVL.

Many counts were recorded for this clonotype. The rearrangement links TRBV7-2 to TRBJ2-1; no definite D call. V was pared by 0 bases and J by 5 bases, with 8 bases between. This CDR3 region has 14 residues. Germline lookup yields CDR1 SGHTA and CDR2 FQGNSA. CDR3 protein: CASSLAPADNEQFF. In DNA form, the CDR3 reads TGTGCCAGCAGCTTAGCTCCCGCTGACAATGAGCAGTTCTTC. Together with reference TRBV7-2 and TRBJ2-1, the CDR3 gives the full variable domain: GAGVSQSPSNKVTEKGKDVELRCDPISGHTALYWYRQSLGQGLEFLIYFQGNSAPDKSGLPSDRFSAERTGGSVSTLTIQRTQQEDSAVYLCASSLAPADNEQFFGPGTRLTVL.

This clonotype has more than one count but fewer than ten. This chain uses TRBV7-2 with TRBJ2-5, with TRBD2 identical over 7 bases. Germline V gives CDR1 SGHTA, CDR2 FQGNSA. V shed 2 bases, J shed 7 bases, and the junction held 7 bases outside the gene matches. CDR3 length equals 14 residues. The CDR3 spells CASSLLPSGGTQYF. DNA of the CDR3: TGTGCCAGCAGCTTATTGCCTAGCGGTGGGACCCAGTACTTC.